A single sample gave rise to the 32 T cell receptor beta chains below, sequenced in a study of blood T cell repertoires in COVID-19. Profiled with immunoSEQ multiplex PCR; TCRdb holds only in-frame clones, not every one. The sample contains 200,000 to 250,000 clones, about four fifths of which appear only once. Sequencing was performed on peripheral blood. Every receptor here comes from an elderly woman with COVID-19, enrolled during active disease.

V is TRBV6-2 or TRBV6-3 and J is TRBJ2-3, with 8 positions matching TRBD2. The junction had 8 bases not matched to a gene; V was cut back by 6 bases and J by 3 bases. CDR1 is MNHEY, CDR2 SVGEGT, per germline. This CDR3 comprises 15 residues. This CDR3 is CASSLLGLVTDTQYF. DNA for the CDR3: TGTGCCAGCAGCCTCCTGGGACTAGTTACAGATACGCAGTATTTT.

The J gene is TRBJ2-5, the V gene TRBV5-4; 7 bases map to TRBD1. This CDR3 contains 14 residues. J lost 2 bases, V lost 5 bases, and 6 bases had no gene match. Germline lookup yields CDR1 SGHNT and CDR2 YYREEE (reference sequence). The CDR3 sequence: CASRKGGPQETQYF. The CDR3 region has the DNA TGTGCCAGCAGGAAAGGGGGCCCTCAAGAGACCCAGTACTTC.

The CDR3 DNA sequence: TGTGCCAGCAGCCCTAGTGGGGCTGGCACAGATACGCAGTATTTT. It yields the protein CASSPSGAGTDTQYF. The chain carries TRBV5-4 and TRBJ2-3; a weak D match, TRBD1 (5 bases). The germline gives CDR1 SGHNT, CDR2 YYREEE (reference sequence). The ends were cut back, 4 bases at V and 1 base at J, with 13 bases in the middle. There are 15 residues in the CDR3.

Only a few counts were recorded for this clone. V usage is TRBV9 and J usage is TRBJ2-1; D possibly corresponds to TRBD2 (5 bases). The CDR3 covers 12 residues. V lost 1 base to trimming and J lost 8 bases, with 7 bases between them. Germline values: CDR1 SGDLS, CDR2 YYNGEE. CDR3 in DNA: TGTGCCAGCAGCGTAACGGGGTATGAGCAGTTCTTC. Amino acids: CASSVTGYEQFF.

The count of this clone is one. V gene TRBV5-4 combines with J gene TRBJ1-2, with 9 bases identical to TRBD1. The CDR3 spans 14 residues. V trimming: 4 bases; J trimming: 7 bases; junction bases outside the gene matches: 8. The germline CDR1 and CDR2 sequences are SGHNT and YYREEE (reference sequence). As DNA, the CDR3 is TGTGCCAGCAGCGGGGGGACAGGGACGGGTGGCTACACCTTC. Amino acid sequence: CASSGGTGTGGYTF.

The chain carries TRBV5-5 and TRBJ1-6; D unresolved. Germline lookup yields CDR1 SGHKS and CDR2 YYEKEE (reference sequence). The CDR3 contains 15 residues. V lost 0 bases, J lost 7 bases, and 11 bases lay in between. The CDR3 region is CASSLGQTSNSPLHF. CDR3 nucleotide sequence: TGTGCCAGCAGCTTGGGCCAGACATCCAATTCACCCCTCCACTTT.

This chain links TRBV5-6 with TRBJ1-2; possibly TRBD1 for D (5 bases). Germline V CDR1 and CDR2: SGHDT, YYEEEE. This CDR3 spans 15 amino acids. V lost 1 base to trimming and J lost 5 bases, with 15 bases between them. The CDR3 reads CASSLPGQSGYGYTF. The CDR3 region has the DNA TGTGCCAGCAGCTTGCCAGGGCAGTCAGGTTATGGCTACACCTTC. The complete variable domain, with remaining parts taken from reference TRBV5-6 and TRBJ1-2, reads DAGVTQSPTHLIKTRGQQVTLRCSPKSGHDTVSWYQQALGQGPQFIFQYYEEEERQRGNFPDRFSGHQFPNYSSELNVNALLLGDSALYLCASSLPGQSGYGYTFGSGTRLTVV.

This clone showed up just once. V is TRBV30 and J is TRBJ2-6; the D is unclear. V lost 1 base, J lost 2 bases, and 9 bases lay in between. Germline CDR1 and CDR2: GTSNPN and SVGIG (reference sequence). This CDR3 region has 15 residues. The CDR3 sequence is CAWSAIPAGANVLTF. CDR3 nucleotides: TGTGCCTGGAGTGCCATCCCAGCTGGGGCCAACGTCCTGACTTTC.

This sequence joins TRBV5-1 and TRBJ1-1; no firm D call. Germline V gene data show CDR1 as SGHRS and CDR2 as YFSETQ. V lost 0 bases, J lost 5 bases, and 11 bases lay in between. The CDR3 spans 14 residues. CDR3 nucleotide sequence: TGCGCCAGCAGCTTGGCCCTTCTTACTACTGAAGCTTTCTTT. It is translated as CASSLALLTTEAFF.

V is TRBV11-2 and J is TRBJ2-2; 14 nucleotides agree with TRBD2. CDR1 SGHAT and CDR2 FQNNGV come from the germline V gene. The CDR3 sequence is 18 residues long. V shed 5 bases, J shed 3 bases, and the junction held 8 bases outside the gene matches. CDR3 amino acids: CASSPGLAGGRDTGELFF. The CDR3 DNA is TGTGCCAGCAGCCCAGGACTAGCGGGGGGTAGGGACACCGGGGAGCTGTTTTTT.

The rearrangement uses TRBV28 and TRBJ1-4; no reliable D call. The CDR3 contains 14 residues. The V end was cut by 3 bases, the J end by 7 bases, with 12 bases between. Germline V lookup: CDR1 MDHEN, CDR2 SYDVKM. The CDR3 sequence is CASSFDLEGEKLFF. CDR3 coding DNA: TGTGCCAGCAGTTTTGACCTGGAGGGTGAAAAACTGTTTTTT.

This chain links TRBV7-9 with TRBJ2-1; 8 bases are shared with TRBD1. V lost 5 bases, J lost 6 bases, and 9 bases stayed unmatched. The CDR3 covers 15 residues. The germline V gene encodes CDR1 SEHNR and CDR2 FQNEAQ (reference sequence). The CDR3 loop is CASSMRQGIGNEQFF. The CDR3 region has the DNA TGTGCCAGCAGCATGCGACAGGGGATCGGCAATGAGCAGTTCTTC.

This clone showed up many times. The V and J genes are TRBV6-2 or TRBV6-3 and TRBJ2-5; the match to TRBD2 covers 10 bases. The V and J ends lost 6 bases and 6 bases, in that order; junction bases with no gene match: 13. Germline-derived CDR1 and CDR2 are MNHEY and SVGEGT. This CDR3 comprises 16 residues. Here the CDR3 DNA reads TGTGCCAGCAGCTCTCCCAGCGGGGGGGCCGGCAAGACCCAGTACTTC. The encoded protein is CASSSPSGGAGKTQYF.

This clone was observed a few times. This chain connects TRBV3-1 (or the pseudogene TRBV3-2) to TRBJ2-5, with D maybe TRBD2 (6 bases). Germline V gene lookup returns CDR1 LGHDT and CDR2 YNNKEL (reference sequence). This CDR3 comprises 15 residues. V was cut by 0 bases and J by 2 bases, with 10 bases left in between. CDR3 sequence reads: CASSQDRRGQETQYF. The CDR3 nucleotides read TGTGCCAGCAGCCAAGATAGGCGGGGTCAAGAGACCCAGTACTTC.

The chain joins TRBV27 to TRBJ2-1; D unclear. Germline V CDR1 and CDR2: MNHEY, SMNVEV (reference sequence). CDR3 length: 13 amino acids. Trimming removed 8 bases from V and 4 bases from J, with 12 bases in between. In DNA, the CDR3 is TGTGCCAGCTACTCAAGATTTTACAATGAGCAGTTCTTC. Translated: CASYSRFYNEQFF.

This clone turned up a few times. The V gene is TRBV6-5, the J gene TRBJ1-2, with D possibly TRBD1 on 6 matching bases. Germline assignment: CDR1 MNHEY and CDR2 SVGAGI. The CDR3 sequence is 14 residues long. Trimming took 6 bases from V and 4 from J, leaving 15 bases between them. CDR3 in amino acids: CASSRGPRAYGYTF. CDR3 nucleotide sequence: TGTGCCAGCAGCAGGGGCCCTCGGGCCTATGGCTACACCTTC.

This chain links TRBV10-1 with TRBJ2-3; 7 bases align to TRBD2. In germline, CDR1 is WNHNN, CDR2 SYGVQD (reference sequence). The CDR3 contains 17 residues. With 4 bases clipped from V and 1 base from J, the junction kept 11 bases outside the gene matches. The CDR3 region has the DNA TGCGCCAGCAGTGGCCAGGCGAGCGCGGGAGGCACAGATACGCAGTATTTT. Translation gives CASSGQASAGGTDTQYF.

This chain joins TRBV3-1 (or the pseudogene TRBV3-2) and TRBJ1-1, with TRBD1 as a possible D gene (5 bases). Trimming took off 4 bases at V and 1 base at J, with 10 bases between the two ends. This CDR3 spans 14 amino acids. In germline, CDR1 is LGHDT, CDR2 YNNKEL (reference sequence). The CDR3 protein is CASSPYTGNTEAFF. In nucleotides, the CDR3 is TGTGCCAGCAGCCCTTATACAGGGAACACTGAAGCTTTCTTT.

The chain employs TRBV5-1 and TRBJ1-2; 7 nucleotides align to TRBD1. The CDR3 is 14 amino acids. The trim removed 3 bases at V and 4 bases at J, leaving 6 bases unmatched. Germline V gene lookup returns CDR1 SGHRS and CDR2 YFSETQ. The CDR3, as DNA: TGCGCCAGCAGCTCCCTGGAGGGGGCCTATGGCTACACCTTC. Translated, it gives CASSSLEGAYGYTF.

The chain couples TRBV4-1 to TRBJ2-7; 9 nucleotides agree with TRBD1. The CDR3 contains 13 residues. Looked up from germline, CDR1 is MGHRA and CDR2 is YSYEKL. V lost 1 base to trimming and J lost 5 bases; unmatched junction nucleotides: 0. The CDR3 is CASSQGQGDEQYF. The CDR3 bases are TGCGCCAGCAGCCAAGGACAGGGGGACGAGCAGTACTTC.

This chain joins TRBV18 and TRBJ2-7, with 9 bases aligning to TRBD1. J lost 4 bases, V lost 6 bases, and 4 bases had no gene match. The germline gives CDR1 KGHSH, CDR2 LQKENI. The CDR3 extends over 13 amino acids. The CDR3 loop is CASSNGQGYEQYF. In DNA form, the CDR3 reads TGTGCCAGCTCGAACGGACAGGGGTACGAGCAGTACTTC.

The V gene is TRBV9, the J gene TRBJ1-2; D unclear. V dropped 0 bases and J dropped 4 bases, with 19 bases sitting between them. The CDR3 is 17 residues long. CDR1 SGDLS and CDR2 YYNGEE come from the germline V gene. This CDR3 is CASSVGTAGYSSYGYTF. The CDR3 nucleotides are TGTGCCAGCAGCGTAGGGACGGCGGGATATTCCTCCTATGGCTACACCTTC.

CDR3 sequence: CASSFLGTSGGNTGELFF. CDR3 nucleotides: TGTGCCAGCAGTTTTCTCGGGACTAGCGGGGGGAACACCGGGGAGCTGTTTTTT. V is TRBV27 and J is TRBJ2-2; 14 bases line up with TRBD2. Per germline, CDR1 MNHEY and CDR2 SMNVEV (reference sequence). Losses at the gene ends were 3 bases for V and 1 base for J; bases not matched to a gene: 4. CDR3 size: 18 residues.

Notes on this clone: Other DNA sequences in the same sample also yield this CDR3. V gene TRBV5-4 combines with J gene TRBJ2-5; D gene unclear. This CDR3 spans 13 amino acids. Germline lookup yields CDR1 SGHNT and CDR2 YYREEE (reference sequence). Trimming stripped 2 bases from V and 2 bases from J, with 7 bases between. The CDR3 DNA sequence: TGTGCCAGCAGCTTACCAGGACAAGAGACCCAGTACTTC. It codes for CASSLPGQETQYF. The variable domain in full, completed from reference TRBV5-4 and TRBJ2-5, reads ETGVTQSPTHLIKTRGQQVTLRCSSQSGHNTVSWYQQALGQGPQFIFQYYREEENGRGNFPPRFSGLQFPNYSSELNVNALELDDSALYLCASSLPGQETQYFGPGTRLLVL.

This clone was recorded a few times. The CDR3 bases are TGCGCCAGCAGCTTGGCTGGGACTAGCGGCCGATCAACCCAGTACTTC. Its protein product is CASSLAGTSGRSTQYF. The chain uses TRBV5-1 and TRBJ2-5, with 11 bases lining up with TRBD2. From germline, CDR1 is SGHRS and CDR2 YFSETQ. This CDR3 has 16 residues. V dropped 0 bases and J dropped 8; count of bases not matched to a gene: 9.

V is TRBV5-6 and J is TRBJ1-4; the D gene is possibly TRBD1 (6 bases). Germline V lookup: CDR1 SGHDT, CDR2 YYEEEE. The CDR3 length is 14 residues. V lost 0 bases and J lost 4, with 7 bases in between. The CDR3: CASSLGRGNEKLFF. In nucleotides, the CDR3 is TGTGCCAGCAGCTTGGGCAGGGGTAATGAAAAACTGTTTTTT.

This rearrangement joins TRBV4-1 to TRBJ2-7; 7 nucleotides line up with TRBD2. The CDR3 has 14 amino acids. V trimming: 6 bases; J trimming: 3 bases; junction bases outside the gene matches: 8. Germline assignment: CDR1 MGHRA and CDR2 YSYEKL. This CDR3 reads CASSRGTTIYEQYF. In DNA, the CDR3 is TGCGCCAGCAGTCGGGGGACTACTATCTACGAGCAGTACTTC.

The CDR3 bases are TGCAGCGCCGATGGGACAGGGAATGAGCAGTTCTTC. Its protein product is CSADGTGNEQFF. The chain couples TRBV29-1 to TRBJ2-1; 9 bases match TRBD1. Germline CDR1 and CDR2: SQVTM and ANQGSEA. Trimming at V came to 7 bases and at J to 7 bases, leaving 5 bases not matched to a gene. The CDR3 sequence is 12 residues long.

The CDR3 DNA reads TGTGCCAGCAGTCCAGGGACAGCTTCCTCCTACGAGCAGTACTTC. Translated: CASSPGTASSYEQYF. This chain uses TRBV28 with TRBJ2-7; 7 nucleotides align to TRBD1. Germline values: CDR1 MDHEN, CDR2 SYDVKM. Germline trimming cut 5 bases from V and 0 bases from J; bases unmatched to any gene: 7. This CDR3 has 15 amino acids.

The sample holds one count of this clone. The chain carries TRBV5-1 and TRBJ2-7, with 8 bases fitting TRBD1. The CDR3 has 14 residues. V dropped 2 bases and J dropped 4; count of bases not matched to a gene: 5. Germline lookup yields CDR1 SGHRS and CDR2 YFSETQ. In DNA, the CDR3 is TGCGCCAGCAGCTTTGGACAGGGAGGATACGAGCAGTACTTC. This translates into CASSFGQGGYEQYF. Full variable domain (missing parts from reference TRBV5-1 and TRBJ2-7): KAGVTQTPRYLIKTRGQQVTLSCSPISGHRSVSWYQQTPGQGLQFLFEYFSETQRNKGNFPGRFSGRQFSNSRSEMNVSTLELGDSALYLCASSFGQGGYEQYFGPGTRLTVT.

The chain couples TRBV10-3 to TRBJ1-1; TRBD1 might be the D (5 bases). The CDR3 totals 13 residues. The V gene's germline CDR1 is ENHRY and CDR2 SYGVKD. Trimming took off 8 bases at V and 1 base at J, with 11 bases between the two ends. The CDR3 is CAISAGQNTEAFF. The CDR3 nucleotides read TGTGCCATCTCAGCAGGGCAGAACACTGAAGCTTTCTTT.

V gene TRBV6-6 combines with J gene TRBJ1-4, with a weak D call TRBD1 (6 bases). Trimming removed 2 bases from V and 8 bases from J, with 15 bases in between. The CDR3 has 15 residues. Per the germline V gene, CDR1 is MNHNY and CDR2 is SVGAGI (reference sequence). Written as DNA, the CDR3 is TGTGCCAGCAGTTACCAGGGGCAGGGCCAAGAAAAACTGTTTTTT. This gives the protein CASSYQGQGQEKLFF.